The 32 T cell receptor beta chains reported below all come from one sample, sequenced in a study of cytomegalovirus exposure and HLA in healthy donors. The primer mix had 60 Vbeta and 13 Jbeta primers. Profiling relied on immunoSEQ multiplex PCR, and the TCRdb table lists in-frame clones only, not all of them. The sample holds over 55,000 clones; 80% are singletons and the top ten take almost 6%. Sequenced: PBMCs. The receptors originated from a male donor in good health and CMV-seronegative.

The CDR3 nucleotides are TGTGCCAGCAGCGTAACGGGACAGTCGTCCTACGAGCAGTACTTC. This encodes CASSVTGQSSYEQYF. The chain joins TRBV13 to TRBJ2-7; 7 bases are shared with TRBD1. This CDR3 region has 15 residues. With 5 bases clipped from V and 1 base from J, the junction kept 8 bases outside the gene matches. CDR1 and CDR2 (germline): PRHDT, FYEKMQ (reference sequence).

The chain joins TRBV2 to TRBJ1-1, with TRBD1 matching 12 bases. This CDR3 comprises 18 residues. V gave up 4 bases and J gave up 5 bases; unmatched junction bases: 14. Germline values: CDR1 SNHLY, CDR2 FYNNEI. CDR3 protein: CASSVVLGTGGMETEAFF. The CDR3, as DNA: TGTGCCAGCAGTGTGGTTCTCGGGACAGGGGGCATGGAGACTGAAGCTTTCTTT. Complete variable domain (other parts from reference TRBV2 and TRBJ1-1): EPEVTQTPSHQVTQMGQEVILRCVPISNHLYFYWYRQILGQKVEFLVSFYNNEISEKSEIFDDQFSVERPDGSNFTLKIRSTKLEDSAMYFCASSVVLGTGGMETEAFFGQGTRLTVV.

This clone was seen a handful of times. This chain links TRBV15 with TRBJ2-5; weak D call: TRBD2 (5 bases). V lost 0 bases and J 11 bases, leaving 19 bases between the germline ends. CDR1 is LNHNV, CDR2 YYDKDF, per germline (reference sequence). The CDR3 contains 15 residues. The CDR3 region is CATSRELGSRGEQYF. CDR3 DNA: TGTGCCACCAGCAGAGAATTGGGCTCGCGTGGGGAGCAGTACTTC.

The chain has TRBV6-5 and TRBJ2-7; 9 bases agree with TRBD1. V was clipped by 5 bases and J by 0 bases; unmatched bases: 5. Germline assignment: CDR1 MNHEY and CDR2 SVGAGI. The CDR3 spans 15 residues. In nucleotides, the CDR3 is TGTGCCAGCAGTATACAGGGGGCCGGCTCCTACGAGCAGTACTTC. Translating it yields CASSIQGAGSYEQYF.

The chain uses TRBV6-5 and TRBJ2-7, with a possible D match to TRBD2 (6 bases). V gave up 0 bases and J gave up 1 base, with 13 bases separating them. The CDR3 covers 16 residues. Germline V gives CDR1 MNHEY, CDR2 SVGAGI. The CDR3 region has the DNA TGTGCCAGCAGTTACTCTTGGGACTTAGATTCCTACGAGCAGTACTTC. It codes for CASSYSWDLDSYEQYF.

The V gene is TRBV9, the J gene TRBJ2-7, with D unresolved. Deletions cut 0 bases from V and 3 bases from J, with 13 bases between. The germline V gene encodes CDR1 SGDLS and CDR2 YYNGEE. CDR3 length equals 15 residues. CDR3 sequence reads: CASSVDVNSNYEQYF. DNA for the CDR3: TGTGCCAGCAGCGTAGACGTGAACTCCAACTACGAGCAGTACTTC.

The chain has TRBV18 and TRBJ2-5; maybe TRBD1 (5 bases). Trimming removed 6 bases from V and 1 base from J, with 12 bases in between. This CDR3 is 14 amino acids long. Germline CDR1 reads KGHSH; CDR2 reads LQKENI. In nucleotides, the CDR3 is TGTGCCAGCTCTCTTAATAGGGGCCAAGAGACCCAGTACTTC. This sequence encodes CASSLNRGQETQYF.

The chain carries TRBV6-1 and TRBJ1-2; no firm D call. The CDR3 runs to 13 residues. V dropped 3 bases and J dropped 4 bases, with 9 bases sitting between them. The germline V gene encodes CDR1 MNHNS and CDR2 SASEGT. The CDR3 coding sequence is TGTGCCAGCAGTGAGAGTTACTTCTATGGCTACACCTTC. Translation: CASSESYFYGYTF.

CDR3 region: CASSPPTGEAEETQYF. The CDR3 coding sequence is TGTGCCAGCAGCCCCCCCACCGGGGAGGCCGAAGAGACCCAGTACTTC. The V and J genes are TRBV13 and TRBJ2-5; tentatively, D is TRBD2 (6 bases). V lost 5 bases, J lost 3 bases, and 19 bases lay in between. The CDR3 is 16 residues long. CDR1 and CDR2 (germline): PRHDT, FYEKMQ (reference sequence).

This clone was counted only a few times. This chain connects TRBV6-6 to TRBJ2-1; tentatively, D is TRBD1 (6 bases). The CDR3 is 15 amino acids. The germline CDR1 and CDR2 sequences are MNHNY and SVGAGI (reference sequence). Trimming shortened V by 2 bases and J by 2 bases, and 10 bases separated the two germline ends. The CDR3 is CASSYEGVPYNEQFF. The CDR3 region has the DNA TGTGCCAGCAGTTACGAGGGGGTACCCTACAATGAGCAGTTCTTC.

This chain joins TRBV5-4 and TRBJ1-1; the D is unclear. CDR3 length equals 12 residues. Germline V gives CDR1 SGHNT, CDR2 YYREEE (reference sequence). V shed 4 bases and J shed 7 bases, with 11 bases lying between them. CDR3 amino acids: CASSMDGDEAFF. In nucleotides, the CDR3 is TGTGCCAGCAGCATGGACGGGGATGAAGCTTTCTTT.

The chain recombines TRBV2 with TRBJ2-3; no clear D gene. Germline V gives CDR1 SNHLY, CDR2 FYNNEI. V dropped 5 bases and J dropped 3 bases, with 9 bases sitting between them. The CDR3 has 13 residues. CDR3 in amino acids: CASSQSRTDTQYF. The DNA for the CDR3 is TGTGCCAGCAGTCAATCACGGACAGATACGCAGTATTTT.

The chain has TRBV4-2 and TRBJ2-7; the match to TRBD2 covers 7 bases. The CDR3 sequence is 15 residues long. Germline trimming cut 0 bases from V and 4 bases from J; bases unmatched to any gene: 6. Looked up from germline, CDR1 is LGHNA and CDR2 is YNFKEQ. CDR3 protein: CASSQETSYPYEQYF. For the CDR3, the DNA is TGTGCCAGCAGCCAAGAGACTAGCTACCCGTACGAGCAGTACTTC.

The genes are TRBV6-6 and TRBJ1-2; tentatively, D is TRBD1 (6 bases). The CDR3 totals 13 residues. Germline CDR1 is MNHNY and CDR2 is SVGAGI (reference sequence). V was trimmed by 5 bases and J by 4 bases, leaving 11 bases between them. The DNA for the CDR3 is TGTGCCAGCAGTGATACAGGGATCTATGGCTACACCTTC. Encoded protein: CASSDTGIYGYTF.

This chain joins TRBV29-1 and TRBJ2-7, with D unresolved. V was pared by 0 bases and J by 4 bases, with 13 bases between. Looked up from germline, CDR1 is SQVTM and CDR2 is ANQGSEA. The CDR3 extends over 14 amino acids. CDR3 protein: CSVEDPPNNYEQYF. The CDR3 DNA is TGCAGCGTTGAAGATCCGCCAAACAATTACGAGCAGTACTTC.

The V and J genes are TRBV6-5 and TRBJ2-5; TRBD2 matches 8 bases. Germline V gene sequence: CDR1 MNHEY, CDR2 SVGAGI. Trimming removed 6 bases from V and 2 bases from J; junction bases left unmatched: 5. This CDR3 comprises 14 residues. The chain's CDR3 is CASSRLARQETQYF. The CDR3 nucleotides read TGTGCCAGCAGCAGACTAGCGAGACAAGAGACCCAGTACTTC.

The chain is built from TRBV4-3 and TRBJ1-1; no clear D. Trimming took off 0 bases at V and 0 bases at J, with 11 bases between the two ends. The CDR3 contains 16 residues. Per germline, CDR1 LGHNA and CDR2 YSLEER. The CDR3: CASSQERANMNTEAFF. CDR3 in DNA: TGCGCCAGCAGCCAAGAGCGGGCAAACATGAACACTGAAGCTTTCTTT.

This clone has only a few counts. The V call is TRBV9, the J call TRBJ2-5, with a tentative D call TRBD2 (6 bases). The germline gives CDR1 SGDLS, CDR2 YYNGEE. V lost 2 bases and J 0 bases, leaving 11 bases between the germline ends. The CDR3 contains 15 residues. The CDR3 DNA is TGTGCCAGCAGCGTGGGCGGGGAATACCAAGAGACCCAGTACTTC. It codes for CASSVGGEYQETQYF.

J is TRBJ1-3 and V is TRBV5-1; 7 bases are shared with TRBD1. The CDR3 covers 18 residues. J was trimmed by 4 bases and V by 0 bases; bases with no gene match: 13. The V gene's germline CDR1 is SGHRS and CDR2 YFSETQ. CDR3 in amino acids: CASSLDGGGAFAGNTIYF. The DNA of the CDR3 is TGCGCCAGCAGCTTGGATGGAGGGGGCGCCTTCGCGGGAAACACCATATATTTT.

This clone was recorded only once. The CDR3 nucleotides are TGTGCCAGCAGCCAGGGACAGGGCCACTATGGCTACACCTTC. Amino acid sequence: CASSQGQGHYGYTF. The rearrangement links TRBV6-1 to TRBJ1-2; 9 bases fit TRBD1. CDR3 length equals 14 residues. Trimming removed 6 bases from V and 3 bases from J; junction bases left unmatched: 5. Germline CDR1 MNHNS, CDR2 SASEGT.

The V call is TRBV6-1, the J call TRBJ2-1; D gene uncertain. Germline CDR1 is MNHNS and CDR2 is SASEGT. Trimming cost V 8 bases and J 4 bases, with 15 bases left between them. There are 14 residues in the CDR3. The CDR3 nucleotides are TGTGCCAGCGCCACTACCCGGAATTACAATGAGCAGTTCTTC. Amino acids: CASATTRNYNEQFF.

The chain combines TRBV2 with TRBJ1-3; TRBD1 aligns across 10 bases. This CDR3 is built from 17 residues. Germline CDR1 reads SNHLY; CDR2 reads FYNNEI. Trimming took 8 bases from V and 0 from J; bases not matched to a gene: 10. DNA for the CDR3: TGTGCCAGCGCAAGACAGGGGGCCGTCTCCTCTGGAAACACCATATATTTT. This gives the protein CASARQGAVSSGNTIYF.

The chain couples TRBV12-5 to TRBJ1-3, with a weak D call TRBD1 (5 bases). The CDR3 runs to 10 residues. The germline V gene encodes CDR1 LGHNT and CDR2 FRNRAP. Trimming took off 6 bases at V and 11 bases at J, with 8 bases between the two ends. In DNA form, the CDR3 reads TGTGCTAGTGGGCAGGGCCCCATATATTTT. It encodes CASGQGPIYF.

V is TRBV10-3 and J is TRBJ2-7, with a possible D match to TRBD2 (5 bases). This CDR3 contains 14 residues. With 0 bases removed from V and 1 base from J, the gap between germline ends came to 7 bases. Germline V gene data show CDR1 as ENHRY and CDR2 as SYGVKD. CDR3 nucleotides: TGTGCCATCAGTGAGTCAACGGGGTCCTACGAGCAGTACTTC. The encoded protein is CAISESTGSYEQYF.

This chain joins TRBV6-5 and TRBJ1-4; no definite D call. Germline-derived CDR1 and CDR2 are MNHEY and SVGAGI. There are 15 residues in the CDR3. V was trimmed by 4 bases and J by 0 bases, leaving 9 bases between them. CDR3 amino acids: CASSSLGATNEKLFF. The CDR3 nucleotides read TGTGCCAGCAGTTCGCTCGGGGCAACTAATGAAAAACTGTTTTTT.

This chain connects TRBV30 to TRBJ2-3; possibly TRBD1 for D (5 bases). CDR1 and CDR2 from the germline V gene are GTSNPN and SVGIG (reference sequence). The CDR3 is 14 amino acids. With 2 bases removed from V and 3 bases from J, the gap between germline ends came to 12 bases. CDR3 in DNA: TGTGCCTGGAGTCGGCAGGGTCTAACAGATACGCAGTATTTT. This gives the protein CAWSRQGLTDTQYF.

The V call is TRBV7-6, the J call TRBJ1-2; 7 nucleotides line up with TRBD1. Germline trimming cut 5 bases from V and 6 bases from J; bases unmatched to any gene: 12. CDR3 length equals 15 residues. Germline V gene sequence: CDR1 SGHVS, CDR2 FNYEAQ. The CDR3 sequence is CASSPLEGASDGYTF. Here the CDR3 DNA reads TGTGCCAGCAGCCCATTGGAGGGGGCGTCGGATGGCTACACCTTC.

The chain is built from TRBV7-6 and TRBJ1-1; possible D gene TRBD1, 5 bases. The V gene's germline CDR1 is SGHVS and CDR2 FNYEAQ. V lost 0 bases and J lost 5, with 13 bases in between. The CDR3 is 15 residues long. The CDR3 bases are TGTGCCAGCAGCTTAGCCGACAGTAGGGGAACTGAAGCTTTCTTT. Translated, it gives CASSLADSRGTEAFF.

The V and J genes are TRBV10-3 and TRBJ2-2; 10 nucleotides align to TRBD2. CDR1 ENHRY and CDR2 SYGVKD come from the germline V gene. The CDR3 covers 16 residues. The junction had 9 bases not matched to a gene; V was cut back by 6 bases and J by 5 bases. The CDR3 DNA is TGTGCCATCAGCGGCGGGCTAGCGGGGGTGACCGGGGAGCTGTTTTTT. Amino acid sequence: CAISGGLAGVTGELFF.

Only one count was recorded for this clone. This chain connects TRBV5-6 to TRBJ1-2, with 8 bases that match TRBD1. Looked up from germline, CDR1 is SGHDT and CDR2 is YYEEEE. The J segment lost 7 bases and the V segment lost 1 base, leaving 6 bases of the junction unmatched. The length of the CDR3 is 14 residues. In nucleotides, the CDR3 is TGTGCCAGCAGCTTGAGTACAGGGGGAGGTGGCTACACCTTC. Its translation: CASSLSTGGGGYTF.

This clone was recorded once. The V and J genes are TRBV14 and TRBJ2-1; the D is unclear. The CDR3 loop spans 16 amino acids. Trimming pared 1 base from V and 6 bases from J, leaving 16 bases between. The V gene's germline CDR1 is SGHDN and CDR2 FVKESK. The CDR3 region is CASSQGAGRLSNEQFF. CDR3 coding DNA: TGTGCCAGCAGCCAAGGGGCTGGAAGGCTCTCCAATGAGCAGTTCTTC.

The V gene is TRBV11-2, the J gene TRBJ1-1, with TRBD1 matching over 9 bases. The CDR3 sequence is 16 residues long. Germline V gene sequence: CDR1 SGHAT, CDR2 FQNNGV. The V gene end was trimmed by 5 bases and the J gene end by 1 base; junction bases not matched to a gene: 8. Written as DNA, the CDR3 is TGTGCCAGCAGCATTATCCCGGGACAGGGGAACACTGAAGCTTTCTTT. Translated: CASSIIPGQGNTEAFF.